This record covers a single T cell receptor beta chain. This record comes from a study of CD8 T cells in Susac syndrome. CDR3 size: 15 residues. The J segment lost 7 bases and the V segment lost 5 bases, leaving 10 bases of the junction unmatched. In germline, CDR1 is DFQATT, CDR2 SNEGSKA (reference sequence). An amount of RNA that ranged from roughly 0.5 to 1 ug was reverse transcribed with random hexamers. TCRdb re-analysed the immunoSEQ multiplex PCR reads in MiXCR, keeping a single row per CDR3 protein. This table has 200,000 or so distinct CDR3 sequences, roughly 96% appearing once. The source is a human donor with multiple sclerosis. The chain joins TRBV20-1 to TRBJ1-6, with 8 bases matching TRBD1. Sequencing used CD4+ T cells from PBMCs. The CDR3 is CSAHGQGLKNSPLHF. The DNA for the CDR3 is TGCAGTGCTCACGGACAGGGACTAAAAAATTCACCCCTCCACTTT.